These 30 T cell receptor beta chains were sequenced from one sample in a study of blood T cell repertoires in COVID-19. The method was immunoSEQ multiplex PCR; TCRdb's version includes in-frame clones alone and lacks a portion of them. The sample has a few hundred thousand clones; 81% are singletons. Sample: peripheral blood. These receptors were obtained from a human donor with acute or convalescent COVID-19. The donor label of this sample is uncertain.

This chain uses TRBV19 with TRBJ2-1; 15 bases line up with TRBD2. The V and J ends lost 3 bases and 8 bases, in that order; junction bases with no gene match: 2. This CDR3 spans 15 amino acids. Germline V gene sequence: CDR1 LNHDA, CDR2 SQIVND (reference sequence). CDR3 loop: CASSMGLAGGDEQFF. As DNA, the CDR3 is TGTGCCAGTAGTATGGGACTAGCGGGAGGCGATGAGCAGTTCTTC. Together with reference TRBV19 and TRBJ2-1, the CDR3 gives the full variable domain: DGGITQSPKYLFRKEGQNVTLSCEQNLNHDAMYWYRQDPGQGLRLIYYSQIVNDFQKGDIAEGYSVSREKKESFPLTVTSAQKNPTAFYLCASSMGLAGGDEQFFGPGTRLTVL.

The chain carries TRBV19 and TRBJ1-5; D is unresolved. CDR1 is LNHDA, CDR2 SQIVND, per germline (reference sequence). The CDR3 has 16 residues. Trimming pared 10 bases from V and 6 bases from J, leaving 25 bases between. CDR3 DNA sequence: TGTGCCACCGCGCTGGCCCATCAATCTCGGGGTCAGCCCCAGCATTTT. Its translation: CATALAHQSRGQPQHF.

This chain connects TRBV5-1 to TRBJ2-5, with D maybe TRBD2 (7 bases). The V gene's germline CDR1 is SGHRS and CDR2 YFSETQ. Trimming pared 4 bases from V and 5 bases from J, leaving 18 bases between. This CDR3 region has 15 residues. CDR3 protein: CASSRLRGGVETQYF. CDR3 sequence (DNA): TGCGCCAGCAGCCGTTTGAGGGGGGGCGTCGAGACCCAGTACTTC.

Here the CDR3 DNA reads TGTGCCACCAAGCGGGACAGGGGGATCTACGAGCAGTACTTC. This translates into CATKRDRGIYEQYF. The chain couples TRBV28 to TRBJ2-7; 11 nucleotides match TRBD1. V dropped 10 bases and J dropped 3; count of bases not matched to a gene: 8. The CDR3 length is 14 residues. Germline values: CDR1 MDHEN, CDR2 SYDVKM.

The J gene is TRBJ1-2, the V gene TRBV2; perhaps TRBD1 as D (5 bases). Trimming shortened V by 3 bases and J by 5 bases, and 16 bases separated the two germline ends. The CDR3 spans 15 residues. The germline gives CDR1 SNHLY, CDR2 FYNNEI. The CDR3 nucleotides are TGTGCCAGCAGTGATATAACTCGTGGGGCTTATGGCTACACCTTC. Residues: CASSDITRGAYGYTF.

This clone was counted many times. The rearrangement joins TRBV10-3 to TRBJ1-1; D is undetermined. The CDR3 is made up of 16 amino acids. V was cut by 8 bases and J by 2 bases, with 21 bases left in between. Germline loops: CDR1 ENHRY, CDR2 SYGVKD. The CDR3 nucleotides are TGTGCCATCCGATCTACCCTCGGTGGGAGTAACACTGAAGCTTTCTTT. Protein: CAIRSTLGGSNTEAFF.

The chain combines TRBV10-2 with TRBJ1-5; D may be TRBD1 (6 bases). From germline, CDR1 is WSHSY and CDR2 SAAADI. The CDR3 extends over 13 amino acids. V lost 10 bases, J lost 5 bases, and 15 bases lay in between. CDR3 region: CATAGQFDQPQHF. The CDR3 DNA reads TGCGCCACCGCCGGACAGTTCGATCAGCCCCAGCATTTT.

This clone has more than one count but fewer than ten. V is TRBV7-9 and J is TRBJ1-2, with no clear D. The germline V gene has CDR1 SEHNR and CDR2 FQNEAQ (reference sequence). CDR3 size: 15 residues. V was pared by 0 bases and J by 5 bases, with 13 bases between. CDR3 nucleotide sequence: TGTGCCAGCAGCTTAGCGGTGGTCGGGGAGTATGGCTACACCTTC. Translating it yields CASSLAVVGEYGYTF.

This chain joins TRBV28 and TRBJ1-1, with D perhaps matching TRBD1 (5 bases). The length of the CDR3 is 15 residues. The germline gives CDR1 MDHEN, CDR2 SYDVKM. V lost 4 bases to trimming and J lost 4 bases, with 16 bases between them. DNA of the CDR3: TGTGCCAGCAGTTCCGATTGGGGGGGAGGCACTGAAGCTTTCTTT. Translation: CASSSDWGGGTEAFF.

The CDR3 region is CASSQSHGGLRGIHEQFF. In DNA, the CDR3 is TGCGCCAGCAGCCAGTCACATGGAGGACTAAGAGGGATCCATGAGCAGTTCTTC. This sequence joins TRBV4-1 and TRBJ2-1; D might be TRBD2 (6 bases). This CDR3 is 18 amino acids long. Germline CDR1 reads MGHRA; CDR2 reads YSYEKL. The ends were cut back, 3 bases at V and 8 bases at J, with 26 bases in the middle.

The chain employs TRBV9 and TRBJ2-2; D perhaps matches TRBD2 (7 bases). The CDR3 runs to 17 residues. CDR1 and CDR2 from the germline V gene are SGDLS and YYNGEE. V was trimmed by 2 bases and J by 3 bases, leaving 17 bases between them. CDR3 nucleotide sequence: TGTGCCAGCAGCGTGTTTTCACAGGGAGGGGACACCGGGGAGCTGTTTTTT. It yields the protein CASSVFSQGGDTGELFF.

The chain is built from TRBV30 and TRBJ2-5; the D gene is possibly TRBD2 (6 bases). The CDR3 extends over 14 amino acids. Per germline, CDR1 GTSNPN and CDR2 SVGIG (reference sequence). The V gene lost 0 bases and the J gene lost 5 bases, with 13 bases spanning the gap. The CDR3 DNA is TGTGCCTGGAGTGTACGGGCAGGGAGGGAGACCCAGTACTTC. This sequence encodes CAWSVRAGRETQYF.

The rearrangement uses TRBV5-5 and TRBJ2-3, with TRBD2 identical over 8 bases. The germline V gene encodes CDR1 SGHKS and CDR2 YYEKEE (reference sequence). Unmatched junction bases numbered 6, after V lost 3 bases and J lost 0 bases. The CDR3 loop spans 16 amino acids. The CDR3 reads CASSYTSGRSTDTQYF. Here the CDR3 DNA reads TGTGCCAGCAGCTATACTAGCGGACGGAGCACAGATACGCAGTATTTT.

Here the CDR3 DNA reads TGTGCCAGCAGCACTCGGGACAGGGCTTTTATATGGAATTCACCCCTCCACTTT. Its protein product is CASSTRDRAFIWNSPLHF. V gene TRBV5-8 combines with J gene TRBJ1-6; 9 nucleotides match TRBD1. Germline V gene data show CDR1 as SGHTS and CDR2 as YDEGEE. The CDR3 totals 18 residues. V was clipped by 4 bases and J by 7 bases; unmatched bases: 15.

The gene calls are TRBV6-5 and TRBJ1-1, with TRBD1 matching 7 bases. V lost 6 bases to trimming and J lost 2 bases; unmatched junction nucleotides: 6. Germline CDR1 MNHEY, CDR2 SVGAGI. The CDR3 runs to 14 residues. The DNA of the CDR3 is TGTGCCAGCAGCCCGCGGACAGGAAACACTGAAGCTTTCTTT. As protein: CASSPRTGNTEAFF.

V usage is TRBV11-2 and J usage is TRBJ2-1; 7 positions match TRBD2. The V and J ends lost 5 bases and 13 bases, in that order; junction bases with no gene match: 8. The CDR3 covers 12 residues. CDR1 is SGHAT, CDR2 FQNNGV, per germline. CDR3 protein: CASSLSGESQFF. The CDR3 DNA follows: TGTGCCAGCAGCCTCAGCGGGGAAAGTCAGTTCTTC. Full variable domain (remainder filled in from reference TRBV11-2 and TRBJ2-1): EAGVAQSPRYKIIEKRQSVAFWCNPISGHATLYWYQQILGQGPKLLIQFQNNGVVDDSQLPKDRFSAERLKGVDSTLKIQPAKLEDSAVYLCASSLSGESQFFGPGTRLTVL.

The chain is built from TRBV19 and TRBJ2-1; D perhaps matches TRBD2 (5 bases). Per germline, CDR1 LNHDA and CDR2 SQIVND (reference sequence). CDR3 length: 15 amino acids. Between the trimmed V and J ends, which lost 2 bases and 7 bases, there was a span of 15 bases. DNA of the CDR3: TGTGCCAGTAGTATAACAGATACTACGGGGAATGAGCAGTTCTTC. This translates into CASSITDTTGNEQFF.

Worth noting for this clone: Other DNA variants within this sample encode the same CDR3. The chain carries TRBV6-6 and TRBJ2-5; TRBD2 is a possible D gene (6 bases). This CDR3 contains 14 residues. The germline gives CDR1 MNHNY, CDR2 SVGAGI (reference sequence). V dropped 4 bases and J dropped 5 bases, with 14 bases sitting between them. The CDR3 DNA reads TGTGCCAGCAGTTTTAGCGGTCTGGGGGAGACCCAGTACTTC. Residues: CASSFSGLGETQYF.

The J gene is TRBJ1-1, the V gene TRBV30; the D gene is possibly TRBD1 (6 bases). The CDR3 is made up of 15 amino acids. Deletions cut 2 bases from V and 5 bases from J, with 18 bases between. The germline CDR1 and CDR2 sequences are GTSNPN and SVGIG (reference sequence). The DNA for the CDR3 is TGTGCCTGGAGTCCCTATTCGGGGGGCCGGACTGAAGCTTTCTTT. It encodes CAWSPYSGGRTEAFF.

In this sample, this clone turned up a few times. The chain employs TRBV24-1 and TRBJ2-5; 9 bases map to TRBD2. Losses at the gene ends were 5 bases for V and 4 bases for J; bases not matched to a gene: 4. CDR1 is KGHDR and CDR2 is SFDVKD in the germline V gene. The length of the CDR3 is 14 residues. This chain's CDR3 is CATSGQTSGETQYF. The CDR3 DNA reads TGTGCCACCAGTGGTCAGACTAGCGGAGAGACCCAGTACTTC.

This clone was observed a handful of times. The rearrangement joins TRBV2 to TRBJ2-7; tentative D call: TRBD1 (5 bases). This CDR3 spans 13 amino acids. CDR1 SNHLY and CDR2 FYNNEI come from the germline V gene. V lost 9 bases, J lost 3 bases, and 15 bases lay in between. The CDR3 sequence: CASRMGPGYEQYF. The DNA for the CDR3 is TGTGCCAGTAGGATGGGGCCAGGCTACGAGCAGTACTTC.

This clone has more than one count but fewer than ten. This chain uses TRBV3-1 (or the pseudogene TRBV3-2) with TRBJ2-6, with 12 bases lining up with TRBD1. V trimming: 6 bases; J trimming: 3 bases; junction bases outside the gene matches: 3. The CDR3 totals 16 residues. The germline gives CDR1 LGHDT, CDR2 YNNKEL (reference sequence). The CDR3 region is CASRGTGGVGANVLTF. CDR3 nucleotides: TGTGCCAGCAGAGGGACAGGGGGCGTTGGGGCCAACGTCCTGACTTTC.

A few counts support this clone. The rearrangement joins TRBV14 to TRBJ2-3; the match to TRBD1 covers 7 bases. The CDR3 is 14 residues long. Unmatched junction bases numbered 5, after V lost 4 bases and J lost 4 bases. The germline CDR1 and CDR2 sequences are SGHDN and FVKESK. The CDR3 region is CASSPGQAPDTQYF. CDR3 sequence (DNA): TGTGCCAGCAGCCCTGGACAGGCCCCAGATACGCAGTATTTT.

The J gene is TRBJ2-2, the V gene TRBV6-5, with a weak D call TRBD1 (7 bases). Germline CDR1 reads MNHEY; CDR2 reads SVGAGI. This CDR3 has 15 residues. Trimming took off 5 bases at V and 5 bases at J, with 15 bases between the two ends. DNA of the CDR3: TGTGCCAGCAGTAAGGTCAGGGGGAGGACCGGGGAGCTGTTTTTT. Translation gives CASSKVRGRTGELFF.

The rearrangement uses TRBV5-1 and TRBJ2-2, with a tentative D call TRBD2 (5 bases). The CDR3 covers 15 residues. Germline CDR1 SGHRS, CDR2 YFSETQ. The V end was cut by 4 bases, the J end by 1 base, with 11 bases between. The CDR3, as DNA: TGCGCCAGCAGCCCTGATGCGGGGAACACCGGGGAGCTGTTTTTT. Translated, it gives CASSPDAGNTGELFF. The variable domain in full, completed from reference TRBV5-1 and TRBJ2-2, reads KAGVTQTPRYLIKTRGQQVTLSCSPISGHRSVSWYQQTPGQGLQFLFEYFSETQRNKGNFPGRFSGRQFSNSRSEMNVSTLELGDSALYLCASSPDAGNTGELFFGEGSRLTVL.

This clone came up once. The chain carries TRBV7-2 and TRBJ1-5; 10 nucleotides line up with TRBD1. V lost 8 bases and J lost 9; bases outside the gene matches: 13. Germline V lookup: CDR1 SGHTA, CDR2 FQGNSA. The CDR3 covers 15 residues. The CDR3 nucleotides are TGTGCCAGCCGCCGGGGACAGGGGTTCCGAGGGCCCCAGCATTTT. Its translation: CASRRGQGFRGPQHF.

This chain links TRBV5-1 with TRBJ1-2; 9 nucleotides align to TRBD1. CDR3 length: 16 amino acids. V lost 1 base and J lost 3; bases outside the gene matches: 7. CDR1 and CDR2 from the germline V gene are SGHRS and YFSETQ. The CDR3 protein is CASSLPGTGNDYGYTF. DNA of the CDR3: TGCGCCAGCAGCTTGCCGGGGACAGGGAACGACTATGGCTACACCTTC.

The chain is built from TRBV5-5 and TRBJ1-1, with a tentative D call TRBD1 (6 bases). V was clipped by 3 bases and J by 10 bases, with 13 bases between them. Germline assignment: CDR1 SGHKS and CDR2 YYEKEE (reference sequence). The CDR3 covers 12 residues. The CDR3 coding sequence is TGTGCCAGCAGCTCCTACAGGGTGGCAGCTTTCTTT. The encoded protein is CASSSYRVAAFF.

V usage is TRBV18 and J usage is TRBJ2-7; 10 bases are shared with TRBD1. The J segment lost 3 bases and the V segment lost 3 bases, leaving 11 bases of the junction unmatched. This CDR3 spans 17 amino acids. Germline-derived CDR1 and CDR2 are KGHSH and LQKENI. CDR3 sequence reads: CASSPETGGRWSYEQYF. CDR3 DNA sequence: TGTGCCAGCTCACCGGAGACAGGGGGCAGGTGGAGCTACGAGCAGTACTTC. Together with reference TRBV18 and TRBJ2-7, the CDR3 gives the full variable domain: NAGVMQNPRHLVRRRGQEARLRCSPMKGHSHVYWYRQLPEEGLKFMVYLQKENIIDESGMPKERFSAEFPKEGPSILRIQQVVRGDSAAYFCASSPETGGRWSYEQYFGPGTRLTVT.

The chain joins TRBV9 to TRBJ2-2; 7 nucleotides line up with TRBD1. V shed 4 bases and J 3 bases; nucleotides not matched to a gene: 6. The CDR3 is 15 residues long. Germline V gives CDR1 SGDLS, CDR2 YYNGEE. CDR3 protein: CASSPGTADTGELFF. CDR3 coding DNA: TGTGCCAGCAGCCCCGGGACAGCCGACACCGGGGAGCTGTTTTTT.